One and the same sample provided the 5 T cell receptor beta chains below, sequenced in a study of blood T cell repertoires in COVID-19. The method was immunoSEQ multiplex PCR; TCRdb's version includes in-frame clones alone and lacks a portion of them. The top ten clones hold approximately 18% of a sample with about 160,000 clones, about 88% of them seen once. The sample was peripheral blood. These receptor sequences come from a woman older than 75 with acute or convalescent COVID-19.

V is TRBV7-9 and J is TRBJ1-3; D ambiguous. The germline V and J ends were trimmed by 6 bases and 2 bases, with 11 bases remaining between them. This CDR3 comprises 14 residues. Germline lookup yields CDR1 SEHNR and CDR2 FQNEAQ (reference sequence). CDR3 region: CASSSRSPGNTIYF. In DNA form, the CDR3 reads TGTGCCAGCAGTTCCCGCAGTCCTGGAAACACCATATATTTT.

This chain connects TRBV6-5 to TRBJ1-1; D possibly corresponds to TRBD1 (5 bases). The CDR3 runs 13 residues. Germline CDR1 MNHEY, CDR2 SVGAGI. V lost 7 bases and J lost 4, with 13 bases in between. DNA for the CDR3: TGTGCCAGCAATCGAGCAGGGTTCACTGAAGCTTTCTTT. It is translated as CASNRAGFTEAFF.

CDR3 in amino acids: CASSLGGSTNRGLFF. The CDR3 DNA sequence: TGTGCCAGCAGCTTGGGAGGGAGTACGAACAGAGGGCTGTTTTTT. The genes are TRBV5-6 and TRBJ1-4; D gene ambiguous. V was cut by 0 bases and J by 14 bases, with 20 bases left in between. The CDR3 covers 15 residues. The germline CDR1 and CDR2 sequences are SGHDT and YYEEEE.

This clone occurred once. This sequence joins TRBV18 and TRBJ2-7; 8 nucleotides match TRBD2. The ends lost 0 bases at V and 5 bases at J; junction bases unmatched: 6. This CDR3 comprises 15 residues. Germline-derived CDR1 and CDR2 are KGHSH and LQKENI. Here the CDR3 reads CASSPPTSGVHEQYF. CDR3 sequence (DNA): TGTGCCAGCTCACCACCCACTAGCGGAGTCCACGAGCAGTACTTC. The full variable domain, completed using reference TRBV18 and TRBJ2-7, is NAGVMQNPRHLVRRRGQEARLRCSPMKGHSHVYWYRQLPEEGLKFMVYLQKENIIDESGMPKERFSAEFPKEGPSILRIQQVVRGDSAAYFCASSPPTSGVHEQYFGPGTRLTVT.

The rearrangement uses TRBV19 and TRBJ2-7; weak D call: TRBD2 (5 bases). V was cut by 6 bases and J by 4 bases, with 22 bases left in between. This CDR3 is 16 amino acids long. CDR1 LNHDA and CDR2 SQIVND come from the germline V gene (reference sequence). The CDR3 nucleotides are TGTGCCAGTAGACCGGGCTACGGACTCGGCAATTACGAGCAGTACTTC. Residues: CASRPGYGLGNYEQYF.